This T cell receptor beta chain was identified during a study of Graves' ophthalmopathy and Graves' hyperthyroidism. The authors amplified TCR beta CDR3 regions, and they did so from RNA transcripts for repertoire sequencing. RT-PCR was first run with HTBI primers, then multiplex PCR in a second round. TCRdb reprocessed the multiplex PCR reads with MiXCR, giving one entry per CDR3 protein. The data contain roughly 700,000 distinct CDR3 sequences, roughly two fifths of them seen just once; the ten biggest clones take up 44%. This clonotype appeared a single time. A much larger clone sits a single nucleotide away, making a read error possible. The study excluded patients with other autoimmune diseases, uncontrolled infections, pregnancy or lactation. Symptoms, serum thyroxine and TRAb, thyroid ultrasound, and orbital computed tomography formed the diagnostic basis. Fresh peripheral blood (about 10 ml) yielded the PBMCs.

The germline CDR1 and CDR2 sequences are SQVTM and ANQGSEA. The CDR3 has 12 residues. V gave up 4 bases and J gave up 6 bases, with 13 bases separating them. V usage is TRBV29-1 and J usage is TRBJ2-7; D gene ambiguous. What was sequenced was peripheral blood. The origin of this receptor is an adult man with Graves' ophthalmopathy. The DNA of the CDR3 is TGCAGCGTTGGCACTAATAAACCCGAGCAGTACTTC. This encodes CSVGTNKPEQYF.